This TCR beta chain emerged from a study of identical twins. The CDR3 runs to 15 residues. The germline V gene has CDR1 MNHEY and CDR2 SMNVEV (reference sequence). The ends were cut back, 2 bases at V and 2 bases at J, with 11 bases in the middle. This clonotype has more than one count but fewer than ten. Its antigen is still unknown. Study-wide findings and caveats: Invariant MAIT and iNKT cells may have partly biased zero-insertion analyses. Within cord blood, abundant beta clonotypes carried fewer insertions, but memory repertoires showed no such trend.

TCRdb analysed the 5' RACE reads with MiXCR anew, one entry per CDR3 protein. The data show 700,000 or so distinct CDR3 sequences, 21% seen once. These data were likewise used in another study, on T cells expressing NK-cell markers. In that study: Beta-chain profiling covered CD3+CD56+NKG2C+, CD3+CD56+NKG2C- and CD3+CD56-NKG2C+ sorted subsets. Just one sequenced donor of eight was HCMV-seronegative, while seven were seropositive.

The sequence was obtained from a woman under 30 in good health. The chain recombines TRBV27 with TRBJ2-3; the D gene is possibly TRBD1 (6 bases). Sequencing was done on a sample of PBMCs. The CDR3 reads CASSLLRTVTDTQYF. The CDR3 nucleotides are TGTGCCAGCAGTTTACTCCGGACAGTCACAGATACGCAGTATTTT.